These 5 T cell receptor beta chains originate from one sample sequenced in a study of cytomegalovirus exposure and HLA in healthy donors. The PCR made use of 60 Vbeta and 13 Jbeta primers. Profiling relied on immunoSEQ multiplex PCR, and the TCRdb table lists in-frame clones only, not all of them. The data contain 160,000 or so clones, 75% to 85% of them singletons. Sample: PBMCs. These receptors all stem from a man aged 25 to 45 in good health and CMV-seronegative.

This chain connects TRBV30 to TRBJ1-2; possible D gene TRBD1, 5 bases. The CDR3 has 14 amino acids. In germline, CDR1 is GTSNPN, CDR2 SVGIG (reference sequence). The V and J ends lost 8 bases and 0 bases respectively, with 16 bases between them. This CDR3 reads CATPTTESNYGYTF. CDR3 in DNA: TGTGCCACCCCTACGACAGAGTCTAACTATGGCTACACCTTC.

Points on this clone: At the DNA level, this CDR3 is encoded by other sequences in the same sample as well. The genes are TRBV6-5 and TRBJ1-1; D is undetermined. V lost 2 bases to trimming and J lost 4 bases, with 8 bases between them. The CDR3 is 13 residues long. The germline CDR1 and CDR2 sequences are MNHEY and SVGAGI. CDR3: CASSYGRGTEAFF. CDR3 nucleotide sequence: TGTGCCAGCAGTTACGGAAGAGGCACTGAAGCTTTCTTT.

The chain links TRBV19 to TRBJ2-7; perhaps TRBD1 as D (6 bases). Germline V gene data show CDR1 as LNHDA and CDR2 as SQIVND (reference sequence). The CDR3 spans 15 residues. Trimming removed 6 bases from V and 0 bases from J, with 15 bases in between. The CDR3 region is CASSTRTAYSYEQYF. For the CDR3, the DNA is TGTGCCAGTAGCACTCGGACAGCCTACTCCTACGAGCAGTACTTC.

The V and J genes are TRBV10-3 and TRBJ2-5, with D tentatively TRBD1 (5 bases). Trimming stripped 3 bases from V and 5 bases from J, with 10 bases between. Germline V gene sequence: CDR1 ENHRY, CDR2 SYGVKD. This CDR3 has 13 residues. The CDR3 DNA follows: TGTGCCATCAGTGATTTGGGGCAGGAGACCCAGTACTTC. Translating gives CAISDLGQETQYF.

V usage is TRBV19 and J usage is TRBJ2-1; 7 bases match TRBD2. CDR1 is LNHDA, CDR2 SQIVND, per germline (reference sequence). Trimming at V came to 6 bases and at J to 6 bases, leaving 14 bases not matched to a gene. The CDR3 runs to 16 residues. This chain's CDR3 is CASSQMGGLRSNEQFF. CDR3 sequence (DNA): TGTGCCAGTAGCCAAATGGGAGGGTTGCGTAGCAATGAGCAGTTCTTC.